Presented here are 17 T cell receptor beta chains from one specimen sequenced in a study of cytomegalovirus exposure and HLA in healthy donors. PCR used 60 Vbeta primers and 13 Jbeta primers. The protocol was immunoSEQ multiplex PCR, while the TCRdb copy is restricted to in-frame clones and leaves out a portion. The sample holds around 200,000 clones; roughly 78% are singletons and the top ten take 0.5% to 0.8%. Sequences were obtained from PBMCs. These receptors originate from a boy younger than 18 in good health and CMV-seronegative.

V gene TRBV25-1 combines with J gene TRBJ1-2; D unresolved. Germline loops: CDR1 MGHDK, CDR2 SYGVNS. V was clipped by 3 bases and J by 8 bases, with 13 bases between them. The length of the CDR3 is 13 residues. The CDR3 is CASSDLAAAGYTF. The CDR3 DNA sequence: TGTGCCAGCAGTGATCTGGCGGCGGCCGGCTACACCTTC.

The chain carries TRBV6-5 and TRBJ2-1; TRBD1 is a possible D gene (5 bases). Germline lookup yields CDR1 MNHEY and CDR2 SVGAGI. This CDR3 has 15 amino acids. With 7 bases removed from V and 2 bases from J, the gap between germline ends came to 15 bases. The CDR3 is CASTHKGYTYNEQFF. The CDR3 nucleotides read TGTGCCAGCACCCACAAGGGGTATACCTACAATGAGCAGTTCTTC.

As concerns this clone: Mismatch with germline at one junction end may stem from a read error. The CDR3 DNA is TGTGCTAGCAGCTCGGGGTTCTCCTACGAGCAGTACTTC. This encodes CASSSGFSYEQYF. V gene TRBV7-7 combines with J gene TRBJ2-7, with a possible D match to TRBD2 (5 bases). CDR1 is SSHAT, CDR2 FNYEAQ, per germline (reference sequence). This CDR3 is 13 amino acids long.

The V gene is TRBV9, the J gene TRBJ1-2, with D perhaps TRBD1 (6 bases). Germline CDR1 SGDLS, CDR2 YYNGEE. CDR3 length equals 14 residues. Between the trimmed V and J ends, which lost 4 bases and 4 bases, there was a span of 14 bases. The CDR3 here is CASSTQGASYGYTF. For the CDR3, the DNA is TGTGCCAGCAGCACACAGGGCGCGAGCTATGGCTACACCTTC.

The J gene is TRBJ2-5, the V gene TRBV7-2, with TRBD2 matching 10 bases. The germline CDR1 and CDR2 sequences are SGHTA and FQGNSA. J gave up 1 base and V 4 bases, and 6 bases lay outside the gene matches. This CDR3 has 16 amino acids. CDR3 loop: CASSSAAGGLQETQYF. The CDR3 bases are TGTGCCAGCAGCTCGGCAGCGGGAGGGCTCCAAGAGACCCAGTACTTC.

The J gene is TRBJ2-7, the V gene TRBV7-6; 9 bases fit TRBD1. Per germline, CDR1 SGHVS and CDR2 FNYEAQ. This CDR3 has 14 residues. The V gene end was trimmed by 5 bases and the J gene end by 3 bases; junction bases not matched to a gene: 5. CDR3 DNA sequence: TGTGCCAGCAGCCACCCGGGACAGGGCTACGAGCAGTACTTC. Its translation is CASSHPGQGYEQYF.

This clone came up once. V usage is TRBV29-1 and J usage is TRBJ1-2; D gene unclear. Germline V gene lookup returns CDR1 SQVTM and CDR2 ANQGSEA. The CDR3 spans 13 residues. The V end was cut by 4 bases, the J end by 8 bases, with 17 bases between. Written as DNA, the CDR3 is TGCAGCGTTGCCGCCCGCCTAACGAGAGGCTACACCTTC. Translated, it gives CSVAARLTRGYTF.

As DNA, the CDR3 is TGTGCCAGCAGTGAAAGACTAGCGGAGAACACCGGGGAGCTGTTTTTT. It codes for CASSERLAENTGELFF. This chain joins TRBV6-4 and TRBJ2-2, with TRBD2 matching 9 bases. Germline V gives CDR1 MRHNA, CDR2 SNTAGT. The CDR3 extends over 16 amino acids. After removal of 3 bases from V and 1 base from J, the junction contained 3 bases not matched to a gene.

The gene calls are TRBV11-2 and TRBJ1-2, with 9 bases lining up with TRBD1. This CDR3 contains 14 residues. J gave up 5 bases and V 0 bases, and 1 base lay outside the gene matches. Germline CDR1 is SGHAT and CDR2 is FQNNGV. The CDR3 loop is CASSLEGQGYGYTF. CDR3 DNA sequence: TGTGCCAGCAGCTTAGAGGGACAGGGTTATGGCTACACCTTC.

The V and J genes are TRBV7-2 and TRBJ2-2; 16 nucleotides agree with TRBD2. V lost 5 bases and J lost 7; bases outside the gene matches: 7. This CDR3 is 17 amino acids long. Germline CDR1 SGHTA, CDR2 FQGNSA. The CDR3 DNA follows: TGTGCCAGCAGCCGAGGGACTAGCGGGGGGGGGCACGGGGAGCTGTTTTTT. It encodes CASSRGTSGGGHGELFF. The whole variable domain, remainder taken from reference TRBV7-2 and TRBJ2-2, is GAGVSQSPSNKVTEKGKDVELRCDPISGHTALYWYRQSLGQGLEFLIYFQGNSAPDKSGLPSDRFSAERTGGSVSTLTIQRTQQEDSAVYLCASSRGTSGGGHGELFFGEGSRLTVL.

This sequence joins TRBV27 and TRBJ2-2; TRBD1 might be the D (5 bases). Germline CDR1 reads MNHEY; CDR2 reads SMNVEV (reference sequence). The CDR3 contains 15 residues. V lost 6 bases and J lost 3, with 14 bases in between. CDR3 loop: CASRRSRVDTGELFF. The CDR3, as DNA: TGTGCCAGCAGGAGGAGCAGGGTGGACACCGGGGAGCTGTTTTTT.

CDR3 coding DNA: TGTGCTAGTGGTTTGTACGGACTAGCGGGGGTACAGAACTACGAGCAGTACTTC. Protein product: CASGLYGLAGVQNYEQYF. The rearrangement links TRBV12-5 to TRBJ2-7; 13 nucleotides match TRBD2. This CDR3 contains 18 residues. Unmatched junction bases numbered 10, after V lost 2 bases and J lost 3 bases. Germline V lookup: CDR1 LGHNT, CDR2 FRNRAP.

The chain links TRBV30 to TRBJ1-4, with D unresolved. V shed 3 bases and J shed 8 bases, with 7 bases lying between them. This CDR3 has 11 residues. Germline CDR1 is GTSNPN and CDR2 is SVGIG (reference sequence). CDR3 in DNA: TGTGCCTGGAGCCGAGGGGAAAAACTGTTTTTT. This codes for CAWSRGEKLFF.

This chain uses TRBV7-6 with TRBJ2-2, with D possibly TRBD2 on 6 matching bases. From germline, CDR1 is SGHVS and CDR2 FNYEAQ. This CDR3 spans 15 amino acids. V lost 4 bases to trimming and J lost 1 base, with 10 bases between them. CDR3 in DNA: TGTGCCAGCAGCTCCTTCGGGGGGAACACCGGGGAGCTGTTTTTT. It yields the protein CASSSFGGNTGELFF.

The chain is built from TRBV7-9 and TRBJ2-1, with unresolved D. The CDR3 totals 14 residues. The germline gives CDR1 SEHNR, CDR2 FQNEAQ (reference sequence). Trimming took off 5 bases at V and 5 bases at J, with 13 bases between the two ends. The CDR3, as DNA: TGTGCCAGCAGCCCACGGATAACTAACAATGAGCAGTTCTTC. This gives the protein CASSPRITNNEQFF.

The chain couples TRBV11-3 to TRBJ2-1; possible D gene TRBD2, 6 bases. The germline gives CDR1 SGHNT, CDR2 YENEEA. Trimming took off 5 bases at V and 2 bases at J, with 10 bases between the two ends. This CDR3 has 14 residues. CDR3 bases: TGTGCCAGCAGCCAACGGACTACCTACAATGAGCAGTTCTTC. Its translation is CASSQRTTYNEQFF.

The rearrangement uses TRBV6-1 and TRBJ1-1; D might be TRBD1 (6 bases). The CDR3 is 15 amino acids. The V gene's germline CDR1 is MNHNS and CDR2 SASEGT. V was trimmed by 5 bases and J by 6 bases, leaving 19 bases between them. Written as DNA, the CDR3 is TGTGCCAGCAGTCCTCGGACAGCCGAACGGCCTGAAGCTTTCTTT. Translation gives CASSPRTAERPEAFF.